The clone carrying this T cell receptor beta chain was detected ten times or more. TCRdb recomputed calls from the reads with MiXCR, one row per CDR3 protein. The profile shows 300,000 to 450,000 distinct CDR3 sequences, about a sixth of them singletons. Between the trimmed V and J ends, which lost 2 bases and 6 bases, there was a span of 14 bases. Germline V gene data show CDR1 as ENHRY and CDR2 as SYGVKD. CDR3 size: 14 residues. The sample comes from a study of T cell repertoires in cytomegalovirus infection. This chain connects TRBV10-3 to TRBJ2-7, with a tentative D call TRBD1 (6 bases). The clonotype was recovered from a human donor in good health (CMV status not recorded). Some clones in this sample may be carry-over from other donors' samples. Sample: PBMCs. CDR3 loop: CAISERDIGSEQYF. CDR3 bases: TGTGCCATCAGTGAGCGGGACATCGGATCCGAGCAGTACTTC.